The clone carrying this T cell receptor (beta chain) appeared a single time. Antigen: not known. The donors, all healthy, were Caucasians living in Russia, aged 6 to 90. This sample is drawn from a study of blood T cells in healthy people across ages. Study observations and caveats: CMV status of donors was unknown, possibly confounding expanded clonotype changes.

The CDR3 is 15 amino acids. The V gene lost 6 bases and the J gene lost 3 bases, with 17 bases spanning the gap. The germline V gene encodes CDR1 MNHEY and CDR2 SMNVEV (reference sequence). A sample-barcoded 5' primer and a J-beta primer mix were used in a second PCR of about 6 to 12 cycles. With 12 random nucleotides, a template-switch adaptor tagged each individual cDNA molecule. TCRdb re-analysed the 5' RACE reads in MiXCR, keeping a single row per CDR3 protein. Of fewer than 650,000 distinct CDR3 sequences detected, about a quarter appear once; the ten largest clones hold approximately 3.6%. These data also formed part of another study, on T cells of mothers and their children.

The V and J genes are TRBV27 and TRBJ1-1; D gene ambiguous. Sequencing input: blood. The sequence derives from a boy aged 2 to 10 in good health. CDR3 region: CASSVLSRTDTEAFF. CDR3 coding DNA: TGTGCCAGCAGCGTTTTGAGTCGAACAGACACTGAAGCTTTCTTT.